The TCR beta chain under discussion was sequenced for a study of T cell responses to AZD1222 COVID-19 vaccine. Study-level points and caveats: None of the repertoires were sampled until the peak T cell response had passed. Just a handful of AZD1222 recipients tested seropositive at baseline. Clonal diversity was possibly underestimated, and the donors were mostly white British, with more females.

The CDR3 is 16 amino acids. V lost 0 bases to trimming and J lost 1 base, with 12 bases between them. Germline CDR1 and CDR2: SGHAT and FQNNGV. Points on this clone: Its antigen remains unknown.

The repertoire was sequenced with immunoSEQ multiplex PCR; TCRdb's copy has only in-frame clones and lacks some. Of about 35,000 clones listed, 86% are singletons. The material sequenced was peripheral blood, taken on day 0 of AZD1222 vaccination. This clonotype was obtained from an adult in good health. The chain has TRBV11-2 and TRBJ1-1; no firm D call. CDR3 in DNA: TGTGCCAGCAGCTTAGAGTTCGGCAGGAGGAACACTGAAGCTTTCTTT. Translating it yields CASSLEFGRRNTEAFF.